One and the same sample provided the 14 T cell receptor beta chains below, sequenced in a study of T cell responses to AZD1222 COVID-19 vaccine. TCRdb's copy holds only in-frame clones and misses some; the assay was immunoSEQ multiplex PCR. The sample lists 52,000 or so clones; 75% to 90% were seen once. The specimen was peripheral blood, collected on day 0 of MenACWY control vaccination. These receptors all stem from an adult in good health.

The genes are TRBV6-4 and TRBJ2-1, with TRBD2 matching over 8 bases. Per the germline V gene, CDR1 is MRHNA and CDR2 is SNTAGT. CDR3 length: 15 residues. J was trimmed by 9 bases and V by 5 bases; bases with no gene match: 12. The CDR3 DNA follows: TGTGCCAGCAGTCTGATGCCGGGACTAGAGACTGAGCAGTTCTTC. It encodes CASSLMPGLETEQFF.

The chain recombines TRBV4-3 with TRBJ2-7, with D unclear. V lost 0 bases, J lost 0 bases, and 15 bases lay in between. The CDR3 spans 17 residues. Germline CDR1 reads LGHNA; CDR2 reads YSLEER. The CDR3, as DNA: TGCGCCAGCAGCCAAGATCACGGCCGATCATTCTCCTACGAGCAGTACTTC. Its protein product is CASSQDHGRSFSYEQYF.

The rearrangement links TRBV15 to TRBJ2-3; 11 bases agree with TRBD2. V was clipped by 3 bases and J by 13 bases; unmatched bases: 6. CDR3 length equals 13 residues. Germline values: CDR1 LNHNV, CDR2 YYDKDF (reference sequence). The CDR3 spells CATSRAELAGEYF. The CDR3 DNA reads as TGTGCCACCAGCAGGGCGGAACTAGCGGGGGAGTATTTT.

The chain joins TRBV21-1 to TRBJ2-5; the table calls TRBD1, which could not be checked here. TRBV21-1 is an annotated pseudogene. There are 17 residues in the CDR3. The chain's CDR3 is CASSTRLIDRDQETQYF. CDR3 sequence (DNA): TGTGCCAGCAGCACCAGACTAATTGACAGGGACCAAGAGACCCAGTACTTC.

The chain recombines TRBV18 with TRBJ2-7; tentatively, D is TRBD1 or TRBD2 (5 bases each). Germline V gene lookup returns CDR1 KGHSH and CDR2 LQKENI. This CDR3 comprises 14 residues. V gave up 4 bases and J gave up 8 bases, with 18 bases separating them. As DNA, the CDR3 is TGTGCCAGCTCACGGGACCCCAGTAAGCTGAAGCAGTACTTC. The encoded protein is CASSRDPSKLKQYF.

The count of this clone is one. The chain recombines TRBV12-2 with TRBJ1-1; the D call in the table, TRBD1, was not verified against the DNA. TRBV12-2 is tagged as a pseudogene. This CDR3 has 15 residues. CDR3 sequence: CASRRPGQGYTEAFF. The CDR3 DNA follows: TGTGCAAGTCGCCGGCCGGGACAGGGGTACACTGAAGCTTTCTTT.

The genes are TRBV13 and TRBJ2-2; D gene ambiguous. The germline CDR1 and CDR2 sequences are PRHDT and FYEKMQ (reference sequence). V lost 2 bases and J 4 bases, leaving 8 bases between the germline ends. The CDR3 loop spans 14 amino acids. CDR3 nucleotide sequence: TGTGCCAGCAGCTTAAAGGGTGCCACCGGGGAGCTGTTTTTT. Translating gives CASSLKGATGELFF.

J is TRBJ1-5 and V is TRBV5-5; D is perhaps TRBD1 (5 bases). V shed 3 bases and J shed 5 bases, with 24 bases lying between them. The CDR3 spans 18 residues. CDR1 and CDR2 (germline): SGHKS, YYEKEE (reference sequence). CDR3 sequence reads: CASSYRWGRQEGYQPQHF. In DNA form, the CDR3 reads TGTGCCAGCAGCTACCGTTGGGGCAGGCAGGAGGGATATCAGCCCCAGCATTTT.

The gene calls are TRBV19 and TRBJ2-1, with 10 nucleotides matching TRBD2. Trimming at V came to 2 bases and at J to 7 bases, leaving 5 bases not matched to a gene. This CDR3 is built from 15 residues. Germline CDR1 reads LNHDA; CDR2 reads SQIVND (reference sequence). DNA of the CDR3: TGTGCCAGTAGTATACGAGCGGGAGGGCCGAATGAGCAGTTCTTC. Encoded protein: CASSIRAGGPNEQFF.

V usage is TRBV5-8 and J usage is TRBJ2-7; TRBD2 matches at 7 bases. This CDR3 comprises 16 residues. J was trimmed by 0 bases and V by 4 bases; bases with no gene match: 10. The germline V gene has CDR1 SGHTS and CDR2 YDEGEE. The CDR3 region is CASSPTRGSLSYEQYF. CDR3 bases: TGTGCCAGCAGCCCTACCCGCGGGAGCCTCTCCTACGAGCAGTACTTC.

The genes are TRBV10-3 and TRBJ1-6; a possible D gene is TRBD1 (6 bases). This CDR3 is built from 16 residues. The V end was cut by 0 bases, the J end by 10 bases, with 16 bases between. The germline V gene has CDR1 ENHRY and CDR2 SYGVKD. The DNA of the CDR3 is TGTGCCATCAGTGAGTCGAGGGGGGGATTTGGCTCACCCCTCCACTTT. It translates to CAISESRGGFGSPLHF.

V and J are TRBV19 and TRBJ2-2; 8 bases are a match to TRBD1. Germline V gene data show CDR1 as LNHDA and CDR2 as SQIVND (reference sequence). The CDR3 is 14 amino acids. V gave up 9 bases and J gave up 1 base; unmatched junction bases: 4. The CDR3 region has the DNA TGTGCCAGCTGGGGGACAGGGAACACCGGGGAGCTGTTTTTT. Protein product: CASWGTGNTGELFF. Supplemented by reference TRBV19 and TRBJ2-2, the full variable domain reads DGGITQSPKYLFRKEGQNVTLSCEQNLNHDAMYWYRQDPGQGLRLIYYSQIVNDFQKGDIAEGYSVSREKKESFPLTVTSAQKNPTAFYLCASWGTGNTGELFFGEGSRLTVL.

V and J are TRBV3-1 (or the pseudogene TRBV3-2) and TRBJ1-1, with a weak D call TRBD1 (5 bases). Germline lookup yields CDR1 LGHDT and CDR2 YNNKEL (reference sequence). The CDR3 runs to 13 residues. V lost 8 bases to trimming and J lost 3 bases, with 13 bases between them. CDR3 bases: TGTGCCAGCGAGGGACTTCAGGACACTGAAGCTTTCTTT. Translating it yields CASEGLQDTEAFF.

The chain carries TRBV7-2 and TRBJ1-4, with D possibly being TRBD1 (6 bases). Germline V gives CDR1 SGHTA, CDR2 FQGNSA. The V end lost 2 bases, the J end lost 8 bases, and 18 bases lay between the germline ends. The CDR3 loop spans 16 amino acids. CDR3: CASSLKVVGQGEKLFF. The CDR3 bases are TGTGCCAGCAGCTTAAAGGTTGTGGGACAAGGGGAAAAACTGTTTTTT.